The next 17 T cell receptor beta chains were all read from a single sample in a study of blood T cell repertoires in COVID-19. Produced via immunoSEQ multiplex PCR; TCRdb's table is partial and in-frame only. This sample has 200,000 to 250,000 clones, with 65% to 85% found just once. Sequencing was performed on PBMCs or T cells enriched from blood (not recorded which). The receptors shown here come from a woman aged 55 to 70 who had recovered from COVID-19.

The CDR3 DNA reads as TGTGCCAGCAGCCAAGACCTGGCTAGCGGGGGGGCTTACAATGAGCAGTTCTTC. Protein product: CASSQDLASGGAYNEQFF. This rearrangement joins TRBV3-1 (or the pseudogene TRBV3-2) to TRBJ2-1; the match to TRBD2 covers 12 bases. Germline CDR1 LGHDT, CDR2 YNNKEL (reference sequence). Trimming removed 0 bases from V and 4 bases from J; junction bases left unmatched: 7. The CDR3 spans 18 residues.

J is TRBJ2-7 and V is TRBV5-1; the D gene is possibly TRBD1 (6 bases). V was trimmed by 0 bases and J by 2 bases, leaving 12 bases between them. CDR3 length: 15 amino acids. CDR1 and CDR2 (germline): SGHRS, YFSETQ. The CDR3 spells CASSLAPDSAYEQYF. The CDR3 region has the DNA TGCGCCAGCAGCTTGGCCCCGGACAGTGCCTACGAGCAGTACTTC.

This sequence joins TRBV3-1 (or the pseudogene TRBV3-2) and TRBJ2-4, with TRBD1 matching over 10 bases. Germline-derived CDR1 and CDR2 are LGHDT and YNNKEL (reference sequence). J was trimmed by 7 bases and V by 4 bases; bases with no gene match: 13. The CDR3 is made up of 17 amino acids. The CDR3 reads CASSPAPGTGAGNIQYF. The CDR3 nucleotides read TGTGCCAGCAGCCCAGCCCCCGGGACAGGGGCCGGGAACATTCAGTACTTC.

This chain uses TRBV7-3 with TRBJ2-3; D is perhaps TRBD2 (5 bases). V was trimmed by 4 bases and J by 6 bases, leaving 20 bases between them. The CDR3 length is 16 residues. Germline V gives CDR1 SGHTA, CDR2 FQGTGA. For the CDR3, the DNA is TGTGCCAGCAGCTCCGACTCACCTAATCGAGGGGATACGCAGTATTTT. It translates to CASSSDSPNRGDTQYF.

This clone was seen just once. The chain links TRBV4-3 to TRBJ2-1, with TRBD2 matching over 9 bases. CDR3 length: 16 residues. V shed 0 bases, J shed 8 bases, and the junction held 8 bases outside the gene matches. Germline CDR1 LGHNA, CDR2 YSLEER. The CDR3 here is CASSQDWRGGIDEQFF. CDR3 sequence (DNA): TGCGCCAGCAGCCAAGATTGGCGGGGGGGGATAGATGAGCAGTTCTTC.

The genes are TRBV12-5 and TRBJ2-2, with 8 bases identical to TRBD1. CDR1 and CDR2 from the germline V gene are LGHNT and FRNRAP. The V and J ends lost 6 bases and 4 bases, in that order; junction bases with no gene match: 13. CDR3 size: 17 residues. CDR3 bases: TGTGCTAGTGGGAGGGGAAGACAGGGGTCGAGCACCGGGGAGCTGTTTTTT. It specifies CASGRGRQGSSTGELFF.

This clone was picked up a small number of times. The genes are TRBV7-2 and TRBJ1-2; tentatively, D is TRBD1 (5 bases). The CDR3 extends over 14 amino acids. Germline CDR1 and CDR2: SGHTA and FQGNSA. Trimming cost V 1 base and J 4 bases, with 10 bases left between them. CDR3 DNA sequence: TGTGCCAGCAGCTTAGTACGGGGGGGCTATGGCTACACCTTC. Translated, it gives CASSLVRGGYGYTF.

The V call is TRBV15, the J call TRBJ2-3; 9 nucleotides match TRBD2. The germline V gene encodes CDR1 LNHNV and CDR2 YYDKDF (reference sequence). V lost 0 bases to trimming and J lost 0 bases; unmatched junction nucleotides: 7. This CDR3 has 18 residues. In nucleotides, the CDR3 is TGTGCCACCAGCAGAGATCGAGGACTAGCGACAAGCACAGATACGCAGTATTTT. Its protein is CATSRDRGLATSTDTQYF. Full variable domain (rest looked up from reference TRBV15 and TRBJ2-3): DAMVIQNPRYQVTQFGKPVTLSCSQTLNHNVMYWYQQKSSQAPKLLFHYYDKDFNNEADTPDNFQSRRPNTSFCFLDIRSPGLGDTAMYLCATSRDRGLATSTDTQYFGPGTRLTVL.

The CDR3 sequence is CASSYGAAGETQYF. The CDR3 DNA reads TGTGCCAGCAGTTACGGGGCAGCCGGGGAGACCCAGTACTTC. The rearrangement joins TRBV6-2 or TRBV6-3 to TRBJ2-5; possibly TRBD1 for D (5 bases). Looked up from germline, CDR1 is MNHEY and CDR2 is SVGEGT. This CDR3 contains 14 residues. Trimming removed 2 bases from V and 5 bases from J, with 12 bases in between.

Remarks on this clone: This sample includes further DNA sequences coding for the same CDR3. The V and J genes are TRBV7-9 and TRBJ1-4; 10 nucleotides agree with TRBD1. The germline V gene encodes CDR1 SEHNR and CDR2 FQNEAQ (reference sequence). The junction had 2 bases not matched to a gene; V was cut back by 5 bases and J by 5 bases. The CDR3 runs 14 residues. CDR3 loop: CASSRDRGNEKLFF. CDR3 sequence (DNA): TGTGCCAGCAGCCGGGACAGGGGAAATGAAAAACTGTTTTTT.

The gene calls are TRBV30 and TRBJ2-7; TRBD2 matches 7 bases. Germline CDR1 reads GTSNPN; CDR2 reads SVGIG (reference sequence). Trimming cost V 1 base and J 6 bases; bases outside gene matches: 0. The CDR3 covers 11 residues. CDR3: CAWSGGGEQYF. In nucleotides, the CDR3 is TGTGCCTGGAGTGGCGGGGGCGAGCAGTACTTC.

The rearrangement links TRBV6-4 to TRBJ2-3, with 11 positions matching TRBD1. Trimming at V came to 3 bases and at J to 4 bases, leaving 0 bases not matched to a gene. In germline, CDR1 is MRHNA, CDR2 SNTAGT. The CDR3 length is 14 residues. The CDR3 here is CASSEGQGADTQYF. CDR3 coding DNA: TGTGCCAGCAGTGAGGGACAGGGGGCAGATACGCAGTATTTT.

The chain recombines TRBV5-1 with TRBJ2-3; TRBD2 agrees at 9 bases. The CDR3 sequence is 15 residues long. V trimming: 2 bases; J trimming: 2 bases; junction bases outside the gene matches: 3. Germline lookup yields CDR1 SGHRS and CDR2 YFSETQ. CDR3 sequence reads: CASSFRTSDTDTQYF. In DNA form, the CDR3 reads TGCGCCAGCAGCTTTCGGACTAGCGACACAGATACGCAGTATTTT.

This chain connects TRBV7-6 to TRBJ1-6; possible D gene TRBD1, 5 bases. Germline V CDR1 and CDR2: SGHVS, FNYEAQ. The CDR3 length is 17 residues. Trimming shortened V by 1 base and J by 9 bases, and 19 bases separated the two germline ends. CDR3 sequence (DNA): TGTGCCAGCAGCTTAGTCCACAGGTTGGTAGGTTGTTCACCCCTCCACTTT. Protein sequence: CASSLVHRLVGCSPLHF.

V gene TRBV30 combines with J gene TRBJ2-3; unclear D gene. V was cut by 3 bases and J by 0 bases, with 4 bases left in between. Looked up from germline, CDR1 is GTSNPN and CDR2 is SVGIG (reference sequence). The CDR3 is 12 residues long. DNA of the CDR3: TGTGCCTGGAGCGGGAGCACAGATACGCAGTATTTT. Its translation: CAWSGSTDTQYF.

V is TRBV19 and J is TRBJ1-2; D is possibly TRBD1 (5 bases). The CDR3 sequence is 12 residues long. CDR1 is LNHDA, CDR2 SQIVND, per germline (reference sequence). Trimming pared 5 bases from V and 8 bases from J, leaving 12 bases between. The CDR3 coding sequence is TGTGCCAGTAGTGCTATGACAGCCGGCTACACCTTC. It codes for CASSAMTAGYTF. The full variable domain, in which reference TRBV19 and TRBJ1-2 provide the parts outside the CDR3, is DGGITQSPKYLFRKEGQNVTLSCEQNLNHDAMYWYRQDPGQGLRLIYYSQIVNDFQKGDIAEGYSVSREKKESFPLTVTSAQKNPTAFYLCASSAMTAGYTFGSGTRLTVV.

DNA for the CDR3: TGTGCCAGCAGCTTAGCGACAGGGGCTTCAGGGACCCAGTACTTC. Amino acid sequence: CASSLATGASGTQYF. This chain joins TRBV7-9 and TRBJ2-5, with TRBD1 identical over 8 bases. CDR1 and CDR2 from the germline V gene are SEHNR and FQNEAQ (reference sequence). The CDR3 consists of 15 residues. V shed 0 bases, J shed 7 bases, and the junction held 7 bases outside the gene matches.